This note documents a single T cell receptor delta chain sequence. This specimen comes from a study of gamma-delta chains in newborns, infants, children. For the study at large: Microbial exposure reportedly drives polyclonal innate γδ T cell expansion after birth.

The ends lost 3 bases at V and 2 bases at J; junction bases unmatched: 23. This CDR3 is built from 23 residues. Germline values: CDR1 GEAIGNYY, CDR2 EKD. TCRdb redid the clone calls on the reads with CATT. The profile shows around 6,200 delta-chain clones, about 2.7% of them singletons. The sequence derives from a child who was a newborn, infant or young child, either healthy, febrile or measles-vaccinated (not recorded which). The chain uses TRDV2 and TRDJ3, with TRDD3 matching over 8 bases. The J gene is not listed in TCRdb, so it was assigned here from a DNA match to germline. Sequencing was performed on blood. CDR3 region: CACDAVLRDTPDLTPWDTRQMFF. DNA for the CDR3: TGTGCCTGTGACGCCGTTCTGAGGGATACGCCAGACCTGACCCCCTGGGACACCCGACAGATGTTTTTC.